This is a list of T cell receptor beta chains from one sample in a study of CD8+ T cells in alopecia areata. Measured with immunoSEQ multiplex PCR; TCRdb has only the in-frame clones, and not every one. The table has some 150,000 clones, 45% to 60% seen once. The specimen comprised CD8+ T cells sorted from blood, sampled at week 4, from a patient treated with tofacitinib. All receptors come from a human donor with alopecia areata. Each CDR3 is given with its conserved first and last residue. D genes are given only for firm matches. For some rows the clone size is stated as once, few or many, or as a class when expanded; others skip it.

TRBJ1-1,.,TRBV6-6,few,TGTGCCAGCAGTTACTCGCGTAAGCTTATGAACACTGAAGCTTTCTTT,CASSYSRKLMNTEAFF
TRBJ2-3,.,TRBV13,once,TGTGCCAGCAGCTTCAGTGTCACAGATACGCAGTATTTT,CASSFSVTDTQYF
TRBJ1-1,.,TRBV5-6,.,TGTGCCAGCAGCTTGGTTCCCGGGAACACTGAAGCTTTCTTT,CASSLVPGNTEAFF
TRBJ1-1,TRBD1,TRBV15,once,TGTGCCACCAGCAGAGAACCAGCGGGACAGGAGGACACTGAAGCTTTCTTT,CATSREPAGQEDTEAFF
TRBJ1-2,.,TRBV19,few,TGTGCCAGTAGTATAGTAGCGGAACGGGACAACTATGGCTACACCTTC,CASSIVAERDNYGYTF
TRBJ2-7,TRBD2,TRBV13,.,TGTGCCAGCAGCTTGTCGCGACTAGCAGCCGAGCAGTACTTC,CASSLSRLAAEQYF
TRBJ2-2,.,TRBV6-5,.,TGTGCCAGCAGTTACGCGGACACCGGGGAGCTGTTTTTT,CASSYADTGELFF
TRBJ2-1,.,TRBV30,few,TGTGCCTGGAGAAGTGTGGAGGGCTGGGACTACAATGAGCAGTTCTTC,CAWRSVEGWDYNEQFF
TRBJ1-2,.,TRBV29-1,.,TGCAGCGTTGACGTTGACAGGCCTAACTATGGCTACACCTTC,CSVDVDRPNYGYTF
TRBJ1-5,.,TRBV4-1,.,TGCGCCAGCAGCCAACCAGGGTATCTCCAGCCCCAGCATTTT,CASSQPGYLQPQHF
TRBJ1-1,.,TRBV6-5,.,TGTGCCAGCAGTTACTCTGAAGGGAACACTGAAGCTTTCTTT,CASSYSEGNTEAFF
TRBJ1-2,TRBD1,TRBV25-1,.,TGTGCCAGCACCGAAGGATGGACAGGGGATGGCTACACCTTC,CASTEGWTGDGYTF